This T cell receptor (beta chain) was sequenced during a study of T cell responses to AZD1222 COVID-19 vaccine. Overall study results and limits: The span of vaccine-associated CD4 TCRs extended across spike, with dominance at 160-218 and 743-854.

Trimming shortened V by 3 bases and J by 11 bases, and 16 bases separated the two germline ends. The CDR3 consists of 13 residues. Germline CDR1 and CDR2: SGHRS and YFSETQ. Worth noting for this clone: Its antigen remains unidentified.

Some clones are missing from TCRdb's copy, which holds only in-frame ones; the method was immunoSEQ multiplex PCR. The sample carries 130,000 or so clones, roughly 90% recorded once. This TCR was sampled from an adult who received the AZD1222 COVID-19 vaccine. The J gene is TRBJ2-3, the V gene TRBV5-1, with a possible D match to TRBD2 (5 bases). This sample comprised peripheral blood, obtained 28 days after the second AZD1222 dose. For the CDR3, the DNA is TGCGCCAGCAGCTGGGGAGAGCGGTCGAGGCAGTATTTT. This codes for CASSWGERSRQYF.